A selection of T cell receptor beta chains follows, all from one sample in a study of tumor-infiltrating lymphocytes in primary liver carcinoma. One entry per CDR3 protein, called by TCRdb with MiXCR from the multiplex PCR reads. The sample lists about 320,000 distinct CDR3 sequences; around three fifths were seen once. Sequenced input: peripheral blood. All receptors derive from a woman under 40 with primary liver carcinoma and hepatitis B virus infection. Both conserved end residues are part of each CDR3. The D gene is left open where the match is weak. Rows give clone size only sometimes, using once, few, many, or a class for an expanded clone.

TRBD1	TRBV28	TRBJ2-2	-	CASSYRGLRTGELFF	TGTGCCAGCAGTTACAGGGGGCTACGTACCGGGGAGCTGTTTTTT
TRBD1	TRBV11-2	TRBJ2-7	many	CASSLRSGRGLDEQYF	TGTGCCAGCAGCTTAAGGTCCGGCAGGGGGTTGGACGAGCAGTACTTC
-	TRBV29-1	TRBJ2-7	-	CNASDGYEQYF	TGCAACGCCTCCGACGGTTACGAGCAGTACTTC
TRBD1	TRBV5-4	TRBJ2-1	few	CASSRGQSSYNEQFF	TGTGCCAGCAGTCGGGGACAGAGCTCCTACAATGAGCAGTTCTTC
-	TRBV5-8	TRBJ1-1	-	CASSLARADTEVFF	TGTGCCAGCAGCTTGGCTCGGGCAGACACTGAAGTTTTCTTT
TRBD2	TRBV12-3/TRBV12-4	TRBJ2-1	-	CASRILAGGLDNEQFF	TGTGCCAGCAGGATACTAGCGGGAGGCCTAGACAATGAGCAGTTCTTC
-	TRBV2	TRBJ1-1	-	CASRALTANIEAFF	TGTGCCAGCAGGGCGTTAACAGCGAACATTGAAGCTTTCTTT
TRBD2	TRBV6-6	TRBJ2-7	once	CANSYGRASGEQYF	TGTGCCAACAGTTACGGGCGGGCTAGCGGCGAGCAGTACTTC
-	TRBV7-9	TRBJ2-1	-	CAVESDPPSFF	TGTGCCGTGGAGTCGGATCCCCCGTCGTTCTTC
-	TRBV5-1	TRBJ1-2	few	CASSLNRGNNYGYTF	TGCGCCAGCAGCTTGAACCGGGGGAATAACTATGGCTACACCTTC
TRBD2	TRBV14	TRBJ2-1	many	CASGRALEQFF	TGTGCCAGCGGGAGGGCCTTGGAGCAGTTCTTC
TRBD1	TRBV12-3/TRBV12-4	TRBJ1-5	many	CASSRTGGNQPQHF	TGTGCCAGCAGTCGGACAGGGGGCAATCAGCCCCAGCATTTT
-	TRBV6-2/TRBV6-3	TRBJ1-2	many	CASIEPGPSGANYGYTF	TGTGCCAGCATCGAGCCGGGTCCTTCGGGCGCTAACTATGGCTACACCTTC
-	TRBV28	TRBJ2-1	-	CASRTASAYNEHFF	TGTGCCAGCAGAACGGCTAGCGCGTACAATGAGCACTTCTTC
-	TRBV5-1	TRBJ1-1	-	CVSSRYQNTEAFF	TGCGTCAGCAGCCGGTATCAGAACACTGAAGCTTTCTTT
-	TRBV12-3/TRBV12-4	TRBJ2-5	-	CASRQGEGGETQYF	TGTGCCAGCCGGCAGGGGGAGGGAGGGGAGACCCAGTACTTC
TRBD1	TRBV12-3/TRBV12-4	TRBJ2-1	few	CASSSPNYLGTARAQFF	TGTGCCAGCAGTTCTCCAAATTACCTCGGGACAGCCAGGGCGCAGTTCTTC
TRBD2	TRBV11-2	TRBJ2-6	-	CASSTRLAGDSRANVLTF	TGTGCCAGCAGCACCCGACTAGCTGGAGATTCCCGGGCCAACGTCCTGACTTTC
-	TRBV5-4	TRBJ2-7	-	CANSLAAQNYEQYF	TGTGCCAACAGCTTGGCGGCACAGAACTACGAGCAGTACTTC
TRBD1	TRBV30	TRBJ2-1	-	CAWSSGTGNGQSF	TGTGCCTGGAGTTCCGGGACAGGGAATGGGCAGTCCTTC
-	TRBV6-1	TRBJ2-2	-	CVSSERGGANIGELFF	TGTGTCAGCAGTGAACGTGGAGGAGCGAACATCGGGGAGCTGTTTTTT
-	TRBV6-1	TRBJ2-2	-	CVSRGTSNTGELFF	TGTGTCAGCAGAGGGACTTCGAACACCGGGGAGCTGTTTTTT
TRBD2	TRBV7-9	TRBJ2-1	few	CASSPSGTSGSRDEQFF	TGTGCCAGCAGCCCGTCTGGGACTAGCGGGAGTCGGGATGAGCAGTTCTTC
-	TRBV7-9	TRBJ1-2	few	CASSPEGQTNYGYTF	TGTGCCAGCAGCCCTGAAGGACAGACTAACTATGGCTACACCTTC
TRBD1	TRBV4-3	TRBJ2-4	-	CASSPGDRGNNIQYF	TGCGCAAGCAGCCCCGGGGACAGGGGGAACAACATTCAGTACTTC
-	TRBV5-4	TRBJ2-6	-	CASSRGSGANSGANVLTF	TGTGCCAGCAGCCGCGGATCGGGAGCTAACTCTGGGGCCAACGTCCTGACTTTC
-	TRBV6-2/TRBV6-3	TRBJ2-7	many	CASNLYSGAYEQYF	TGTGCCAGCAACCTCTATAGCGGAGCCTACGAGCAGTACTTC
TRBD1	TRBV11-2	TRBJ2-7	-	CASSPYTETGATYEQYF	TGTGCTAGCAGCCCCTACACCGAGACAGGGGCCACCTACGAGCAGTACTTC
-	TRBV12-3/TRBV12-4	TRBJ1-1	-	CASSPWVGLTEAFF	TGTGCCAGCAGTCCTTGGGTGGGCTTGACTGAAGCTTTCTTT
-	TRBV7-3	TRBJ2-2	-	CASSPSSGHTGELFF	TGTGCCAGCAGCCCCAGTAGCGGCCACACCGGGGAGCTGTTTTTT
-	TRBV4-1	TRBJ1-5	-	CAGSQEGRGRNQPQHF	TGCGCAGGCAGCCAAGAGGGGAGAGGGCGGAATCAGCCCCAGCATTTT
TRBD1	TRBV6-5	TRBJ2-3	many	CASSYSGQSTDTQYF	TGTGCCAGCAGTTACTCGGGACAGAGCACAGATACGCAGTATTTT
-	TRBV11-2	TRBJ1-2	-	CASSHLVSIGGDGYTF	TGTGCCAGCAGCCACCTTGTTTCCATTGGTGGGGATGGCTACACCTTC
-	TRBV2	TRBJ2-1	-	CASREFREQFF	TGTGCCAGCAGGGAATTTCGTGAGCAGTTCTTC
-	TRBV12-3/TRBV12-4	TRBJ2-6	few	CASSPGQGRGPGANVLTF	TGTGCCAGCAGCCCCGGGCAGGGAAGGGGACCTGGGGCCAACGTCCTGACTTTC
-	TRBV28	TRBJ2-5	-	CARNPRGSQETQYF	TGTGCCCGCAATCCCCGGGGTTCACAAGAGACCCAGTACTTC
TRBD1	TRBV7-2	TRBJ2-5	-	CASSPDRDETQYF	TGTGCCAGCAGCCCGGACAGGGATGAGACCCAGTACTTC
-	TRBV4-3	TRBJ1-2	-	CASSPTGVFYGYTF	TGCGCCAGCAGCCCAACAGGTGTTTTCTATGGCTACACCTTC
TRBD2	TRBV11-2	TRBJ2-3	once	CTSSLMTTGRPQQGPQYF	TGTACCAGCAGCTTAATGACTACCGGGAGGCCTCAACAAGGACCGCAGTATTTT
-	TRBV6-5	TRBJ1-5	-	CASSYVFNQPQHF	TGTGCCAGCAGTTACGTCTTCAATCAGCCCCAGCATTTT
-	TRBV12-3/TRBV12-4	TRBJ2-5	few	CASTPFWGGGYQETQYF	TGTGCCAGCACCCCCTTCTGGGGAGGGGGGTATCAAGAGACCCAGTACTTC
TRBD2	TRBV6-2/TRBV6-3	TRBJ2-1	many	CASSPRTSRNEQFF	TGTGCCAGCAGCCCTCGGACTAGCAGGAATGAGCAGTTCTTC
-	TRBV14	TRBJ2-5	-	CVSSQDIGVLETQYF	TGTGTCAGCAGCCAAGATATCGGGGTCTTGGAGACCCAGTACTTC
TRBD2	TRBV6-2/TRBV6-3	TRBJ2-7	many	CASSQSTGGPFEQYF	TGTGCCAGCAGTCAGTCGACGGGAGGGCCTTTTGAGCAGTACTTC
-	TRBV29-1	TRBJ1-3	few	CSVYIKRSGNTIYF	TGCAGCGTCTATATCAAGCGTTCCGGAAACACCATATATTTT
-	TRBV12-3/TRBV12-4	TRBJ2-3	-	CVSSLLSADTQYF	TGTGTCAGCAGTTTACTTAGCGCAGATACGCAGTATTTT
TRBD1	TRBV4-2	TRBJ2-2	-	CASGQGAGELFF	TGTGCCAGCGGTCAGGGGGCCGGAGAGCTGTTTTTT
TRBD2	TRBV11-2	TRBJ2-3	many	CASSASGPSATDTQYF	TGTGCCAGCAGCGCTAGCGGGCCTAGCGCCACAGATACGCAGTATTTT